The TCR beta chain described here comes from a study of graft-versus-host responses after intestinal transplantation. Using immunoSEQ multiplex PCR, the repertoire was profiled, and TCRdb retains in-frame clones only, with some absent. Here the sample spans 74,000 or so clones, about 90% being singletons. The CDR3 has 15 residues. With V trimmed by 4 bases and J by 1 base, 5 bases remained unmatched. Germline V CDR1 and CDR2: MGHRA, YSYEKL. The sequences come from PBMCs, collected 98 days after intestinal transplantation. The clonotype comes from a human patient who received an intestinal transplant, so some T cells may come from the graft donor. The V call is TRBV4-1, the J call TRBJ2-7, with TRBD1 matching 9 bases. CDR3 protein: CASSPHGTGSYEQYF. The DNA of the CDR3 is TGCGCCAGCAGCCCTCACGGGACAGGGTCCTACGAGCAGTACTTC.